The 5 T cell receptor beta chains in this list originate from one sample, sequenced in a study of brain T cells in children with intractable seizures. Using immunoSEQ multiplex PCR, the repertoire was profiled, and TCRdb retains in-frame clones only, with some absent. This table holds approximately 77,000 clones, 93% found once. The sample was peripheral blood, taken at surgery. Receptors were obtained from a boy under two years old with tuberous sclerosis and intractable seizures.

The rearrangement uses TRBV9 and TRBJ2-1, with a possible D match to TRBD1 (6 bases). Trimming pared 2 bases from V and 6 bases from J, leaving 15 bases between. The CDR3 consists of 15 residues. Germline-derived CDR1 and CDR2 are SGDLS and YYNGEE. CDR3 bases: TGTGCCAGCAGCGTCCTTGGGGGCCCTGTCAATGAGCAGTTCTTC. This codes for CASSVLGGPVNEQFF.

The V gene is TRBV7-3, the J gene TRBJ2-1; TRBD2 agrees at 12 bases. The CDR3 covers 16 residues. Germline V gene lookup returns CDR1 SGHTA and CDR2 FQGTGA. Trimming cost V 2 bases and J 6 bases; bases outside gene matches: 5. Here the CDR3 DNA reads TGTGCCAGCAGCTTACTAGCGGGAGGGCCAGGCAATGAGCAGTTCTTC. As protein: CASSLLAGGPGNEQFF.

The gene calls are TRBV30 and TRBJ2-3; weak D call: TRBD1 (6 bases). The CDR3 is 14 amino acids. Deletions cut 4 bases from V and 6 bases from J, with 17 bases between. The V gene's germline CDR1 is GTSNPN and CDR2 SVGIG (reference sequence). The CDR3 here is CAWTVGGVYDTQYF. The CDR3 nucleotides are TGTGCCTGGACCGTAGGGGGAGTGTACGATACGCAGTATTTT.

The V gene is TRBV6-4, the J gene TRBJ2-7; 8 positions agree with TRBD1. V dropped 0 bases and J dropped 3; count of bases not matched to a gene: 4. CDR1 and CDR2 from the germline V gene are MRHNA and SNTAGT. The CDR3 spans 15 residues. CDR3 sequence: CASSDSETGDYEQYF. The CDR3 bases are TGTGCCAGCAGTGACTCCGAGACAGGGGACTACGAGCAGTACTTC.

This chain joins TRBV28 and TRBJ2-1; D call uncertain. V shed 1 base and J shed 6 bases, with 1 base lying between them. The CDR3 extends over 11 amino acids. CDR1 is MDHEN and CDR2 is SYDVKM in the germline V gene. CDR3 loop: CASSLFNEQFF. CDR3 bases: TGTGCCAGCAGTTTATTCAATGAGCAGTTCTTC.